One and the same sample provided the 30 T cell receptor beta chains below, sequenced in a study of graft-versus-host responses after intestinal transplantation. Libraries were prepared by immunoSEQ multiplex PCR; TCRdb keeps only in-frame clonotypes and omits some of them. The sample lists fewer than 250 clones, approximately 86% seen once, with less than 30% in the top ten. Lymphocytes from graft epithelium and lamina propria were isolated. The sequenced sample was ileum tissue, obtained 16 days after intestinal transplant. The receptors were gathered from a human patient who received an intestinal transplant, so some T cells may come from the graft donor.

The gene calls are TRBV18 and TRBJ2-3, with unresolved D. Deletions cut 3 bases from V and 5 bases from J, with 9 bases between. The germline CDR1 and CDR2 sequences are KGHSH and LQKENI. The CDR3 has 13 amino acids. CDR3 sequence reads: CASSPRALDTQYF. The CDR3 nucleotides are TGTGCCAGCTCACCGAGAGCGTTAGATACGCAGTATTTT.

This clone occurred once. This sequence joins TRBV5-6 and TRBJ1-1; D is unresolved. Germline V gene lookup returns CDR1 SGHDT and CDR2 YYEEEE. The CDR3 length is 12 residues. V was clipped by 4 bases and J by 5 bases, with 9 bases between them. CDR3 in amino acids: CASSLRGTEAFF. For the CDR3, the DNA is TGTGCCAGCAGCCTTCGGGGTACTGAAGCTTTCTTT. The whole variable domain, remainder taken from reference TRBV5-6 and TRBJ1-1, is DAGVTQSPTHLIKTRGQQVTLRCSPKSGHDTVSWYQQALGQGPQFIFQYYEEEERQRGNFPDRFSGHQFPNYSSELNVNALLLGDSALYLCASSLRGTEAFFGQGTRLTVV.

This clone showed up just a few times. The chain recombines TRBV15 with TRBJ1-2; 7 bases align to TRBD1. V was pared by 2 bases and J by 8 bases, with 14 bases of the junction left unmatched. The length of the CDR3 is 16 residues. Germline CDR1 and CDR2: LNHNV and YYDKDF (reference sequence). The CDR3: CATSRSRRDSLWGYTF. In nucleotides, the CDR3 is TGTGCCACCAGCAGATCACGTCGGGACAGTCTTTGGGGCTACACCTTC.

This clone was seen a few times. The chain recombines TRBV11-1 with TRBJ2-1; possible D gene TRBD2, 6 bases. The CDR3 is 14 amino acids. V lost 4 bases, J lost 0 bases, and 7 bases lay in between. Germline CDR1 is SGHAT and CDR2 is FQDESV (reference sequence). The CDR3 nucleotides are TGTGCCAGCAGCTCGGGGGTCTCCTACAATGAGCAGTTCTTC. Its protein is CASSSGVSYNEQFF.

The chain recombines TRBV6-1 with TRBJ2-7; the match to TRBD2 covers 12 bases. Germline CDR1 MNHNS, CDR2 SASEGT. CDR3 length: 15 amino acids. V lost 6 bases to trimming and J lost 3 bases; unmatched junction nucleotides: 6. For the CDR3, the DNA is TGTGCCAGCAGCGACCGGACTAGCGGGGTCTACGAGCAGTACTTC. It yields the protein CASSDRTSGVYEQYF.

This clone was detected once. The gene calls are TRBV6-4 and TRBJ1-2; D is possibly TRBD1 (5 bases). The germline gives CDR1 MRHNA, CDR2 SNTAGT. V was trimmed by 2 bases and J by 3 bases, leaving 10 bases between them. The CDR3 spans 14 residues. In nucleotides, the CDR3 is TGTGCCAGCAGTGACGAGGGGACGGACTATGGCTACACCTTC. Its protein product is CASSDEGTDYGYTF.

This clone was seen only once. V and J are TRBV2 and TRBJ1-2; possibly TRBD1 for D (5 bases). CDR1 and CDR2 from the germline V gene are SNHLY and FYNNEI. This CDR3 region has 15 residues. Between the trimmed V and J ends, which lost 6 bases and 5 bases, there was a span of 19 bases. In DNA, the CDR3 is TGTGCCAGCAGCTCGGACACGGGGGATAGGTATGGCTACACCTTC. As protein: CASSSDTGDRYGYTF.

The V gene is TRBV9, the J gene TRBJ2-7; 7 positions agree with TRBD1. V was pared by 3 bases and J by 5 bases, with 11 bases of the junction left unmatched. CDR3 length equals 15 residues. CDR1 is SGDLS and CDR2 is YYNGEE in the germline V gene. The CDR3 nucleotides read TGTGCCAGCAGCGGACAGGGTTCATACGCAGACGAGCAGTACTTC. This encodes CASSGQGSYADEQYF.

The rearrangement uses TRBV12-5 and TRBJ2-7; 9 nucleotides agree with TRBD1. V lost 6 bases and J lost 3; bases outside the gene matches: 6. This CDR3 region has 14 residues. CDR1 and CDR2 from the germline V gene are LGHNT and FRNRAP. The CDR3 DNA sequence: TGTGCTAGTGGGGGGACAGGGACCTTCTACGAGCAGTACTTC. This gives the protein CASGGTGTFYEQYF.

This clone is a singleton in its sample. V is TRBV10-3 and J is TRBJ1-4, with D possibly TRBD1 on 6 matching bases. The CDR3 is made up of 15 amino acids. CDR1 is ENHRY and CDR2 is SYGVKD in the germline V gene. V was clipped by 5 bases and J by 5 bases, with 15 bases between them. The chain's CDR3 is CAISNPRQENEKLFF. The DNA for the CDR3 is TGTGCCATCAGTAATCCGAGACAGGAAAATGAAAAACTGTTTTTT.

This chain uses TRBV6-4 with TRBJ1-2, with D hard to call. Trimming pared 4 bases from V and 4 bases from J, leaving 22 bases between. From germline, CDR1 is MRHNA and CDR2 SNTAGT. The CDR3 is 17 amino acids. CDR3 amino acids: CASSVFISHGRTYGYTF. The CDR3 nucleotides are TGTGCCAGCAGTGTCTTTATCTCGCACGGAAGGACCTATGGCTACACCTTC.

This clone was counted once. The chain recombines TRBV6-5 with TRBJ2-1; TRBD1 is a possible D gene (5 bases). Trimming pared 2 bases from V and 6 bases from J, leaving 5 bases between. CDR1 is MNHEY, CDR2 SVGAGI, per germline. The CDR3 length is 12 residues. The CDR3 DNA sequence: TGTGCCAGCAGTTACAGGGGCAATGAGCAGTTCTTC. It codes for CASSYRGNEQFF.

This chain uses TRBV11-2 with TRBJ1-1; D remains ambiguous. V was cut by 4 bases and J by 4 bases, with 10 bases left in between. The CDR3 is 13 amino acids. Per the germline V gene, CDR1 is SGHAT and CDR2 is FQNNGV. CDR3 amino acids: CASSSRTVTEAFF. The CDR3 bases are TGTGCCAGCAGCTCCCGGACGGTCACTGAAGCTTTCTTT.

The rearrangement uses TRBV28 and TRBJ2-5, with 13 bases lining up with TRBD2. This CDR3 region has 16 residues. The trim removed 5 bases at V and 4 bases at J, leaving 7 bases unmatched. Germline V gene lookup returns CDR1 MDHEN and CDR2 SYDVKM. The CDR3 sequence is CASSLRTSGSLETQYF. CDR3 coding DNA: TGTGCCAGCAGTCTCCGGACTAGCGGGAGTCTAGAGACCCAGTACTTC. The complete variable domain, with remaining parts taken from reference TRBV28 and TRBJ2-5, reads DVKVTQSSRYLVKRTGEKVFLECVQDMDHENMFWYRQDPGLGLRLIYFSYDVKMKEKGDIPEGYSVSREKKERFSLILESASTNQTSMYLCASSLRTSGSLETQYFGPGTRLLVL.

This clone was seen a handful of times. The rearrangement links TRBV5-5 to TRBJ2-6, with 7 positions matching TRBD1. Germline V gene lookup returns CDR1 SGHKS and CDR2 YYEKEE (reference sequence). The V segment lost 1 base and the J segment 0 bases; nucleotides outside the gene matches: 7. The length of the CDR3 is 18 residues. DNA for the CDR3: TGTGCCAGCAGCTTGTTTAGACAGGGAACCTCTGGGGCCAACGTCCTGACTTTC. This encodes CASSLFRQGTSGANVLTF.

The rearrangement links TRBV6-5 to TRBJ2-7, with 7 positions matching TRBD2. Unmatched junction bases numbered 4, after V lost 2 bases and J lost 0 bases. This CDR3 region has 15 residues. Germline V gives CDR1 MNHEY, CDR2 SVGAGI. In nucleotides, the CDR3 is TGTGCCAGCAGTTACCAACTAGCGAGCTCCTACGAGCAGTACTTC. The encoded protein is CASSYQLASSYEQYF.

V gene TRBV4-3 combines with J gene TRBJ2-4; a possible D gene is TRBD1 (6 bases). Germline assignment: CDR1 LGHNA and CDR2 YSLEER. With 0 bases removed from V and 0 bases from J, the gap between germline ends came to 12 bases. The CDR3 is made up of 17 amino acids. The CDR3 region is CASSQEAGAVAKNIQYF. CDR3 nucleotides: TGCGCCAGCAGCCAAGAGGCAGGGGCTGTAGCCAAAAACATTCAGTACTTC.

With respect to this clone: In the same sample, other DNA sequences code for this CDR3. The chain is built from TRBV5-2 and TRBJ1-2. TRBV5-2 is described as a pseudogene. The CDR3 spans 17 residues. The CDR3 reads CASNPCREVRKTYGYTF. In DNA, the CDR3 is TGTGCCAGCAATCCGTGTCGGGAGGTACGAAAGACCTATGGCTACACCTTC.

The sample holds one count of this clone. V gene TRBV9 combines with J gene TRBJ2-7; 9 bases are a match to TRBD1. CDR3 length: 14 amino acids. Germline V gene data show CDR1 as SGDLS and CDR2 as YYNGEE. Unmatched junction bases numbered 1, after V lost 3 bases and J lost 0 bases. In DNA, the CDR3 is TGTGCCAGCAGCGAACAGGGGGCCTCCTACGAGCAGTACTTC. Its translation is CASSEQGASYEQYF.

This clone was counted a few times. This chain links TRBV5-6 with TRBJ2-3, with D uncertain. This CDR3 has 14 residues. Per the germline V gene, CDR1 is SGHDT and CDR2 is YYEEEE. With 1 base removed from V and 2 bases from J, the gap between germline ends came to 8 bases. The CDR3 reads CASSLYSYTDTQYF. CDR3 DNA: TGTGCCAGCAGCTTGTACTCATACACAGATACGCAGTATTTT.

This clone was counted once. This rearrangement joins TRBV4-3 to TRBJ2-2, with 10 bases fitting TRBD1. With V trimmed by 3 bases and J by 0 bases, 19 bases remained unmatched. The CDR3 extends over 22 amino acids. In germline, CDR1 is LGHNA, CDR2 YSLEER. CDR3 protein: CASSQDASSTGTGVSNTGELFF. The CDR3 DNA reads TGCGCCAGCAGCCAGGATGCCTCATCTACCGGGACAGGGGTCTCGAACACCGGGGAGCTGTTTTTT.

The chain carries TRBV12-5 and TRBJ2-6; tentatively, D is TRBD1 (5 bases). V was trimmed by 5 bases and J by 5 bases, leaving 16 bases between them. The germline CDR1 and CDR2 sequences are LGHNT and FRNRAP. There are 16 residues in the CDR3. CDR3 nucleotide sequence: TGTGCTAGTGGTCGCTCAGGACAAAGTCGGGCCAACGTCCTGACTTTC. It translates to CASGRSGQSRANVLTF. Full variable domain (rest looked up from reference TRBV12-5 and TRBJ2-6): DARVTQTPRHKVTEMGQEVTMRCQPILGHNTVFWYRQTMMQGLELLAYFRNRAPLDDSGMPKDRFSAEMPDATLATLKIQPSEPRDSAVYFCASGRSGQSRANVLTFGAGSRLTVL.

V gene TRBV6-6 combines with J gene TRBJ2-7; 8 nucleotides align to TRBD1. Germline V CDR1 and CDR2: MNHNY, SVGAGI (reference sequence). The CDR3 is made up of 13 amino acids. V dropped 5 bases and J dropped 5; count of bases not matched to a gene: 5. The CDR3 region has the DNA TGTGCCAGCAGTCGGGACAGGTCCGACGAGCAGTACTTC. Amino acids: CASSRDRSDEQYF.

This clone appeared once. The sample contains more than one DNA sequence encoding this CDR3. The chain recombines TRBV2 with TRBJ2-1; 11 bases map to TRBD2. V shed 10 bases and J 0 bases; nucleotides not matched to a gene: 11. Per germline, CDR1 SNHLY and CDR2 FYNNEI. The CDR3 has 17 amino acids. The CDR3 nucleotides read TGTGCCACTGGGGGGCTAGCGGGGGGTCTCTCCTACAATGAGCAGTTCTTC. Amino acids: CATGGLAGGLSYNEQFF.

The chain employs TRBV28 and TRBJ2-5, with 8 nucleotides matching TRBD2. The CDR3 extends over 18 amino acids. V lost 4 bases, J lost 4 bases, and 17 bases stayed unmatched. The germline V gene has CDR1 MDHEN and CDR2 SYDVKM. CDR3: CASSSPSSGGRLRETQYF. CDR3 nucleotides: TGTGCCAGCAGTTCCCCTAGCTCGGGAGGGCGACTGAGAGAGACCCAGTACTTC.

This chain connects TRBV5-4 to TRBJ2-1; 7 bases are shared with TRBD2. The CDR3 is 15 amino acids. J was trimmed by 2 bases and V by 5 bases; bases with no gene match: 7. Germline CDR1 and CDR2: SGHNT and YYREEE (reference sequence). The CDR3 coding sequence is TGTGCCAGCAGGTTAAGCGGGACTACCTACAATGAGCAGTTCTTC. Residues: CASRLSGTTYNEQFF.

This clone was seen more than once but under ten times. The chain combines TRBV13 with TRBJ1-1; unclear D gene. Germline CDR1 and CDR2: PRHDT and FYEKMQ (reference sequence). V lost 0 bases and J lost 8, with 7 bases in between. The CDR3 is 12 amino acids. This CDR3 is CASSLGGLEAFF. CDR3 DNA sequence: TGTGCCAGCAGCTTAGGCGGGTTAGAAGCTTTCTTT.

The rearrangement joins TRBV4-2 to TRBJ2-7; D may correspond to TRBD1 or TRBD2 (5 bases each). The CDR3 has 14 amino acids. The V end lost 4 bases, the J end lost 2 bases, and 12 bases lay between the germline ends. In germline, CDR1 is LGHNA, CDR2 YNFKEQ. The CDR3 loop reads CASSPGTEPYEQYF. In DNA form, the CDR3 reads TGTGCCAGCAGCCCCGGGACCGAACCCTACGAGCAGTACTTC.

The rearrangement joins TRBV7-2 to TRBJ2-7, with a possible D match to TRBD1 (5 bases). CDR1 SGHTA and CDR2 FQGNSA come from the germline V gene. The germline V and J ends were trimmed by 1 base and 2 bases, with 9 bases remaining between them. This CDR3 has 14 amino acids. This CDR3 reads CASSLEQAAYEQYF. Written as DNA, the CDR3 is TGTGCCAGCAGCTTAGAACAGGCCGCCTACGAGCAGTACTTC.

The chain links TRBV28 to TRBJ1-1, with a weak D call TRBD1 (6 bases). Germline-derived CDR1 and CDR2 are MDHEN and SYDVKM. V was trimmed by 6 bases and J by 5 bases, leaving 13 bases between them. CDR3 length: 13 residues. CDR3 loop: CASSSTGGTEAFF. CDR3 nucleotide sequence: TGTGCCAGCAGCTCGACAGGAGGGACTGAAGCTTTCTTT.